Below are 22 T cell receptor beta chains sequenced from a single sample in a study of blood T cells in healthy people across ages. Combining a sample-barcoded 5' primer with a J-beta primer mix, a second PCR ran for roughly 7 to 12 cycles. MiXCR, run by TCRdb on the 5' RACE reads, gives a single entry per CDR3 protein. The sample includes approximately 800,000 distinct CDR3 sequences, 58% of them seen just once. Sequences were obtained from blood. Receptor source: a man between 25 and 39 years old in good health.

The rearrangement joins TRBV27 to TRBJ2-7; 7 positions agree with TRBD2. The CDR3 covers 13 residues. J gave up 2 bases and V 4 bases, and 2 bases lay outside the gene matches. Germline V CDR1 and CDR2: MNHEY, SMNVEV (reference sequence). The CDR3 sequence is CASSWGGPYEQYF. The CDR3 coding sequence is TGTGCCAGCAGTTGGGGGGGACCCTACGAGCAGTACTTC.

CDR3 DNA: TGTGCCAGCAGCGTAGCTGGGACAGGGGGCGGCGGGGAGCTGTTTTTT. This codes for CASSVAGTGGGGELFF. The rearrangement joins TRBV9 to TRBJ2-2; 12 positions agree with TRBD1. The CDR3 is made up of 16 amino acids. Germline-derived CDR1 and CDR2 are SGDLS and YYNGEE. Trimming took 0 bases from V and 7 from J; bases not matched to a gene: 4.

The chain is built from TRBV20-1 and TRBJ1-5, with D unclear. This CDR3 spans 17 amino acids. V shed 1 base and J shed 4 bases, with 20 bases lying between them. Germline CDR1 reads DFQATT; CDR2 reads SNEGSKA (reference sequence). Here the CDR3 reads CSARVGRTSTQNQPQHF. CDR3 DNA sequence: TGCAGTGCTAGAGTCGGGCGGACCTCGACCCAAAATCAGCCCCAGCATTTT.

V is TRBV21-1 and J is TRBJ1-2; the D segment call TRBD1 is taken from the table without a DNA check. TRBV21-1 is reported as a pseudogene. This CDR3 is built from 14 residues. The CDR3 loop reads CASSNEGQDYGYTF. In nucleotides, the CDR3 is TGTGCCAGCAGCAACGAGGGGCAGGACTATGGCTACACCTTC.

The gene calls are TRBV7-9 and TRBJ1-2; the match to TRBD1 covers 10 bases. The CDR3 spans 15 residues. In germline, CDR1 is SEHNR, CDR2 FQNEAQ (reference sequence). The V segment lost 3 bases and the J segment 6 bases; nucleotides outside the gene matches: 7. CDR3 DNA: TGTGCCAGCAGCTTCTTGACAGGGGGCAAGGATGGCTACACCTTC. Encoded protein: CASSFLTGGKDGYTF.

This clonotype was seen just once. The chain joins TRBV28 to TRBJ1-1; 9 bases are shared with TRBD1. Germline assignment: CDR1 MDHEN and CDR2 SYDVKM. The CDR3 is 15 amino acids. Trimming took 4 bases from V and 4 from J; bases not matched to a gene: 7. The CDR3 region has the DNA TGTGCCAGCAGTTCAACCGGGACAGGGTCCACTGAAGCTTTCTTT. Its protein is CASSSTGTGSTEAFF.

The chain carries TRBV18 and TRBJ1-2, with no clear D. The germline V gene encodes CDR1 KGHSH and CDR2 LQKENI. This CDR3 comprises 13 residues. V lost 0 bases, J lost 3 bases, and 5 bases lay in between. The DNA of the CDR3 is TGTGCCAGCTCACCACCGGAATACTATGGCTACACCTTC. Encoded protein: CASSPPEYYGYTF.

The table lists this clonotype with a count of one. The J gene is TRBJ2-7, the V gene TRBV20-1, with D possibly called TRBD1 or TRBD2 (5 bases each). The germline V gene has CDR1 DFQATT and CDR2 SNEGSKA (reference sequence). CDR3 length: 16 residues. V lost 2 bases and J 1 base, leaving 18 bases between the germline ends. The CDR3 here is CSARLLGPRASYEQYF. Written as DNA, the CDR3 is TGCAGTGCTAGACTTTTGGGACCGAGAGCATCCTACGAGCAGTACTTC.

This clonotype was found once. The chain combines TRBV7-3 with TRBJ2-7, with 7 bases lining up with TRBD2. V shed 0 bases and J 3 bases; nucleotides not matched to a gene: 5. Germline V gene data show CDR1 as SGHTA and CDR2 as FQGTGA. The CDR3 sequence is 15 residues long. The CDR3 protein is CASSLTGGGRYEQYF. CDR3 in DNA: TGTGCCAGCAGCTTAACCGGGGGAGGGCGCTACGAGCAGTACTTC.

This clonotype was observed once. This chain joins TRBV3-1 and TRBJ1-1; D call uncertain. This CDR3 is built from 15 residues. V lost 0 bases and J 1 base, leaving 9 bases between the germline ends. The germline V gene encodes CDR1 LGHDT and CDR2 YNNKEL (reference sequence). The CDR3 region has the DNA TGTGCCAGCAGCCAAGATAGGTCCAGGAACACTGAAGCTTTCTTT. It codes for CASSQDRSRNTEAFF.

This chain links TRBV7-9 with TRBJ2-1; D is undetermined. CDR3 length: 14 residues. Germline V gene lookup returns CDR1 SEHNR and CDR2 FQNEAQ (reference sequence). The germline V and J ends were trimmed by 11 bases and 0 bases, with 14 bases remaining between them. CDR3 loop: CASRSGFSYNEQFF. CDR3 in DNA: TGTGCCTCGCGATCGGGCTTCTCCTACAATGAGCAGTTCTTC.

In DNA, the CDR3 is TGTGCCAGCAGAAAAGAGCAGGGTGCGAACCAGCCCCAGCATTTT. It translates to CASRKEQGANQPQHF. The chain is built from TRBV2 and TRBJ1-5; possibly TRBD1 for D (5 bases). The CDR3 loop spans 15 amino acids. The germline V and J ends were trimmed by 6 bases and 7 bases, with 19 bases remaining between them. The V gene's germline CDR1 is SNHLY and CDR2 FYNNEI.

V gene TRBV7-6 combines with J gene TRBJ2-3; D not resolved. CDR1 is SGHVS and CDR2 is FNYEAQ in the germline V gene. Trimming stripped 5 bases from V and 0 bases from J, with 15 bases between. The length of the CDR3 is 16 residues. The CDR3 loop is CASSAGPRLSTDTQYF. Here the CDR3 DNA reads TGTGCCAGCAGCGCCGGCCCGCGTTTGAGCACAGATACGCAGTATTTT.

This clonotype was observed once. The chain has TRBV20-1 and TRBJ1-6; D remains ambiguous. The germline V gene has CDR1 DFQATT and CDR2 SNEGSKA (reference sequence). V lost 0 bases to trimming and J lost 5 bases, with 8 bases between them. This CDR3 spans 14 amino acids. The CDR3 DNA follows: TGCAGTGCTAGAGATAGCAGAAATAATTCACCCCTCCACTTT. This sequence encodes CSARDSRNNSPLHF.

CDR3 amino acids: CASSLVRGPPHEQYF. CDR3 coding DNA: TGTGCCAGCAGCTTAGTTCGGGGACCACCCCACGAGCAGTACTTC. The chain couples TRBV7-2 to TRBJ2-7, with D perhaps being TRBD1 or TRBD2 (5 bases each). From germline, CDR1 is SGHTA and CDR2 FQGNSA. This CDR3 contains 15 residues. V lost 1 base, J lost 5 bases, and 15 bases lay in between.

The chain recombines TRBV7-2 with TRBJ2-1, with a tentative D call TRBD2 (5 bases). Trimming took 1 base from V and 10 from J, leaving 11 bases between them. The germline V gene has CDR1 SGHTA and CDR2 FQGNSA. The CDR3 consists of 13 residues. CDR3 sequence (DNA): TGTGCCAGCAGCTTAGGGTGGCTAGCCGAGCAGTTCTTC. It encodes CASSLGWLAEQFF.

The CDR3 loop reads CASSDGGDTDTQYF. CDR3 bases: TGTGCCAGCAGTGACGGCGGGGACACAGATACGCAGTATTTT. The chain uses TRBV6-4 and TRBJ2-3; possible D gene TRBD2, 6 bases. Germline V gives CDR1 MRHNA, CDR2 SNTAGT. This CDR3 spans 14 amino acids. Trimming stripped 2 bases from V and 2 bases from J, with 8 bases between.

J is TRBJ2-3 and V is TRBV20-1; no clear D gene. V was shortened by 0 bases and J by 9 bases, with 13 bases between the two germline ends. Germline CDR1 is DFQATT and CDR2 is SNEGSKA (reference sequence). The CDR3 spans 13 residues. CDR3 nucleotide sequence: TGCAGTGCTAGAGATCGCCAGGATCTAACGCAGTATTTT. It translates to CSARDRQDLTQYF.

This clonotype was seen once. Possible read error: a much larger clone is one base away. The J gene is TRBJ2-1, the V gene TRBV20-1; tentatively, D is TRBD2 (5 bases). The CDR3 consists of 15 residues. The V end was cut by 1 base, the J end by 9 bases, with 19 bases between. Germline-derived CDR1 and CDR2 are DFQATT and SNEGSKA (reference sequence). Here the CDR3 reads CSARAMSIRAGEQFF. CDR3 sequence (DNA): TGCAGTGCTAGAGCGATGTCTATCCGGGCGGGTGAGCAGTTCTTC.

This chain connects TRBV20-1 to TRBJ1-1; weak D call: TRBD1 (6 bases). Germline V gives CDR1 DFQATT, CDR2 SNEGSKA (reference sequence). This CDR3 region has 14 residues. Trimming took off 6 bases at V and 10 bases at J, with 24 bases between the two ends. CDR3 protein: CSARSREGGYGAFF. DNA of the CDR3: TGCAGTGCCAGATCCAGAGAAGGGGGGTACGGAGCTTTCTTT.

V gene TRBV15 combines with J gene TRBJ1-2, with a weak D call TRBD1 (6 bases). The V end lost 1 base, the J end lost 4 bases, and 10 bases lay between the germline ends. Germline-derived CDR1 and CDR2 are LNHNV and YYDKDF (reference sequence). This CDR3 has 14 residues. The CDR3 nucleotides are TGTGCCACCAGCAGAGTGGGGGGCAGCTATGGCTACACCTTC. As protein: CATSRVGGSYGYTF.

This clonotype was picked up many times. The chain carries TRBV9 and TRBJ2-5, with D perhaps being TRBD1 or TRBD2 (5 bases each). Trimming took off 3 bases at V and 11 bases at J, with 23 bases between the two ends. Germline V gene lookup returns CDR1 SGDLS and CDR2 YYNGEE. The CDR3 consists of 15 residues. The CDR3 protein is CASSAGQDLKGEQYF. CDR3 bases: TGTGCCAGCAGCGCCGGTCAGGATCTTAAAGGGGAGCAGTACTTC.